The 6 T cell receptor beta chains reported below all come from one sample, sequenced in a study of cytomegalovirus exposure and HLA in healthy donors. Primers: 60 Vbeta forward and 13 Jbeta reverse. Some clones are missing from TCRdb's copy, which holds only in-frame ones; the method was immunoSEQ multiplex PCR. The sample lists approximately 120,000 clones; over 9.5% were seen once. Sequences were obtained from PBMCs. Receptors were obtained from a woman under 30 in good health and CMV-seropositive.

As for this clone: Within the sample, other DNA sequences also encode this same CDR3. The CDR3 region is CASSVWPGGDTEAFF. The DNA for the CDR3 is TGCGCCAGCAGCGTATGGCCGGGCGGGGACACTGAAGCTTTCTTT. The gene calls are TRBV5-1 and TRBJ1-1; no firm D call. This CDR3 spans 15 amino acids. The germline gives CDR1 SGHRS, CDR2 YFSETQ. The germline V and J ends were trimmed by 4 bases and 3 bases, with 16 bases remaining between them.

The chain links TRBV6-5 to TRBJ1-5; D may be TRBD1 (5 bases). Looked up from germline, CDR1 is MNHEY and CDR2 is SVGAGI. V was clipped by 5 bases and J by 0 bases, with 8 bases between them. This CDR3 has 14 residues. CDR3 sequence (DNA): TGTGCCAGCAGTGCCGGACATAGCAATCAGCCCCAGCATTTT. Its protein product is CASSAGHSNQPQHF.

There are a few counts of this clone. CDR3 bases: TGTGCCAGCAGCGGACGGGAGACCGGGGAGCTGTTTTTT. As protein: CASSGRETGELFF. The chain joins TRBV25-1 to TRBJ2-2, with D tentatively TRBD2 (6 bases). The V end was cut by 6 bases, the J end by 5 bases, with 10 bases between. CDR3 size: 13 residues. The V gene's germline CDR1 is MGHDK and CDR2 SYGVNS.

This rearrangement joins TRBV20-1 to TRBJ2-7; D perhaps matches TRBD2 (6 bases). This CDR3 is 11 amino acids long. Germline CDR1 DFQATT, CDR2 SNEGSKA (reference sequence). Trimming shortened V by 5 bases and J by 6 bases, and 11 bases separated the two germline ends. The CDR3 DNA follows: TGCAGTGCTGCCCGGGGGTTCGAGCAGTACTTC. The encoded protein is CSAARGFEQYF.

The chain combines TRBV4-1 with TRBJ2-1; TRBD1 might be the D (5 bases). The CDR3 extends over 15 amino acids. Looked up from germline, CDR1 is MGHRA and CDR2 is YSYEKL. V was shortened by 4 bases and J by 3 bases, with 13 bases between the two germline ends. The CDR3 DNA reads as TGCGCCAGCAGCCCACCCCTCGACAGCTACAATGAGCAGTTCTTC. Translated: CASSPPLDSYNEQFF.

There are a few counts of this clone. The chain carries TRBV28 and TRBJ1-5, with D unresolved. This CDR3 has 13 residues. V was cut by 2 bases and J by 2 bases, with 4 bases left in between. Germline CDR1 MDHEN, CDR2 SYDVKM. The CDR3 region is CASSLQGNQPQHF. CDR3 nucleotide sequence: TGTGCCAGCAGTTTACAGGGCAATCAGCCCCAGCATTTT.